This TCR beta chain comes out of a study of T cells in localized non-small cell lung cancer (dated by TCRdb to between 2020 and 2021). Describing the broader study: The study examined T cell repertoires in a few hundred patients with early-stage NSCLC and compared tumors with uninvolved tumor-adjacent lungs. All 220 or so NSCLC patients in the cohort were treatment-naive and had localized lung tumors that were resected. The mean age of the NSCLC patients was less than 70 years, with 120 to 150 men and over 100 women.

Note on this clone: Its antigen is currently not known. Within one base of it there is no much larger clone, and no base qualities were kept.

Inclusive of the bounding cysteine and phenylalanine, the CDR3 is 13 residues long. CDR3 DNA is the only sequence kept; it has 39 bases, read in frame from the first base. V is clipped by 1 base and J by 6 bases, and the sequence between their germline boundaries is 8 bases long. Per the germline V gene (reference sequence), SGHNT is the CDR1 and YYREEE is the CDR2. TCR beta CDR3 regions were sequenced from DNA using the immunoSEQ Assay. On the study's bioinformatics: To compute T cell density, TCR beta template counts were normalized to usable DNA, which was estimated by amplifying housekeeping genes. Richness was estimated with the preseqR package, extrapolating to 400,000 templates for PBMC samples and 120,000 templates for tissue samples. Clonality was taken to be one minus Pielou's evenness. To identify tissue-enriched TCRs, differential abundance testing was run on productive amino-acid clonotypes with a minimum total count of 5 and an alpha of 0.1. Repertoire overlap between compartments was quantified with the Jaccard Index and Morisita Overlap Index. GLIPH clustered TCR beta CDR3s with public tetramer-defined viral CDR3s; viral motifs required at least three viral sequences plus V-gene enrichment. TCRdb provides this immuneACCESS table in a form limited to in-frame rearrangements. Some clones are lacking; in checked studies, under half of them reflect an unresolved V gene, and why the rest are absent is not known. V and J calls and clone size come straight from that table; D and trimming were deduced from the DNA. The sample has approximately 35,000 clones on record, about 90% of them singletons. Of the sample, 2% to 2.5% is held by the ten largest clones.

At diagnosis, tumor, uninvolved tumor-adjacent lung and peripheral blood were collected and then preserved as a mix of FFPE and fresh-frozen material. For TCR repertoire profiling, the blood samples were analyzed as peripheral blood mononuclear cells. The study at large found these results: Longer overall survival was associated with higher blood T cell density, whereas shorter survival was associated with higher adjacent-lung clonality. Because multi-region tumor sequencing was not performed, intratumor heterogeneity could not be ruled out. A median of around 60 of the top 100 tumor clones turned up in the paired uninvolved adjacent lung, and 25 to 30 of those clones also ranked among the top 100 of that same adjacent lung. Uninvolved tumor-adjacent lung showed the highest T cell clonality, higher than tumor, which suggests more focused antigenic responses in the uninvolved tumor-adjacent lung. Because the study design was exploratory, TCR variables were selected using unadjusted p-values without false-discovery rate correction.

In this chain, TRBV5-4 is recombined with TRBJ2-4; no D gene can be assigned with confidence. The input for sequencing was peripheral blood, taken before any cancer treatment. The TCR comes from a female donor aged 60 or older with stage I lung adenocarcinoma. The bases are TGTGCCAGCAGCTTGAAGGGAAGAAACATTCAGTACTTC. Translated, it gives CASSLKGRNIQYF.